This is a list of T cell receptor beta chains from one sample in a study of Graves' ophthalmopathy and Graves' hyperthyroidism. TCRdb analysed the multiplex PCR reads with MiXCR anew, one entry per CDR3 protein. Of about 740,000 distinct CDR3 sequences listed, around 40% are singletons. Sequences were obtained from peripheral blood. The source of these receptors is an adult man with Graves' ophthalmopathy. Both conserved end residues are part of each CDR3. Fields, in order: D gene, V gene, J gene, clone size, CDR3 DNA, CDR3 protein. D genes are given only for firm matches. Expanded clones are given a class, and other clones once, few, many or no size at all.

TRBD1,TRBV9,TRBJ1-6,many,TGTGCCAGCAGCGTGTGGGACAGAAATAATTCACCCCTCCACTTT,CASSVWDRNNSPLHF
-,TRBV11-2,TRBJ2-5,-,TGTGCCAGCAGCCCTTGGACAGGGAGGGTACAAGAGACCCAGTACTTC,CASSPWTGRVQETQYF
-,TRBV28,TRBJ2-7,-,TGTGCCAGCGAGGGGCAGGGCTACGAGCAGTACTTC,CASEGQGYEQYF
TRBD1,TRBV2,TRBJ2-7,many,TGTGCCAGCAGTGCGAGGGACAGCTCCTACGAGCAGTACTTC,CASSARDSSYEQYF
-,TRBV19,TRBJ1-5,-,TGTGCCAGTAGTAATGGACTAGCGGGGGGGCCGAAGACCCAGCATTTT,CASSNGLAGGPKTQHF
TRBD1,TRBV7-9,TRBJ1-4,few,TGTGCCAGCAGCAACAGGGGGCCTTATGAAAAACTGTTTTTT,CASSNRGPYEKLFF
-,TRBV7-2,TRBJ1-2,-,TGTGCCAGCACCACCGGGGACGAAGGATATACTAACTATGGCTACACCTTC,CASTTGDEGYTNYGYTF
-,TRBV25-1,TRBJ2-6,-,TGTGCCAGCGCAAACAGGGATTCTGGGGCCAACGTCCTGACTTTC,CASANRDSGANVLTF
-,TRBV4-2,TRBJ1-5,few,TGTGCCAGCAGCCAAGGGGGTGTCGGGGATCAGCCCCAGCATTTT,CASSQGGVGDQPQHF
-,TRBV15,TRBJ2-5,many,TGTGCCACCAGCAGACCGGGACTCCAAGAGACCCAGTACTTC,CATSRPGLQETQYF
-,TRBV19,TRBJ2-2,-,TGTGCCAGTACGAGATTGACTATGGGATCCGGGGAGCTGTTTTTT,CASTRLTMGSGELFF
-,TRBV15,TRBJ1-6,few,TGTGCCACCAGCAGAGAGAACCCCTCACCCCTCCACTTT,CATSRENPSPLHF
-,TRBV7-9,TRBJ2-7,-,TGTGCCAGCAGCTTAGCATACAGGGTCGAGTACGGGCAGTACTTC,CASSLAYRVEYGQYF
-,TRBV20-1,TRBJ2-7,many,TGCAGTGGGTCCGAGGGGACCTACGAGCAGTACTTC,CSGSEGTYEQYF